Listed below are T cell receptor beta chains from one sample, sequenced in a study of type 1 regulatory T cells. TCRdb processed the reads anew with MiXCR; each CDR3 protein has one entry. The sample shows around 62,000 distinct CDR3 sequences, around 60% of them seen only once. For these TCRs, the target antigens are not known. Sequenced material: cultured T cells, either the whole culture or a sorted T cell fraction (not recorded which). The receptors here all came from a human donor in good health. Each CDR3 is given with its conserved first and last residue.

CDR3: CASSLVGVPHTAQYF; V: TRBV5-4; J: TRBJ2-7
CDR3: CSASLRNSGNTIYF; V: TRBV20-1; J: TRBJ1-3
CDR3: CASSTRQGVGTLAKNIQYF; V: TRBV19; J: TRBJ2-4
CDR3: CASSLTFGLFDTEAFF; V: TRBV11-1; J: TRBJ1-1
CDR3: CSARDKRLETQYF; V: TRBV20-1; J: TRBJ2-5
CDR3: CSASIGGSNYGYTF; V: TRBV20-1; J: TRBJ1-2
CDR3: CATEREDKNIQYF; V: TRBV6-1; J: TRBJ2-4
CDR3: CSAHQGASGNTIYF; V: TRBV20-1; J: TRBJ1-3
CDR3: CASSLDTGEHTEAFF; V: TRBV5-1; J: TRBJ1-1
CDR3: CSAGRGDEQFF; V: TRBV20-1; J: TRBJ2-1
CDR3: CASRDRGVSRNTEAFF; V: TRBV6-5; J: TRBJ1-1
CDR3: CASSHGSLGSGANVLTF; V: TRBV4-2; J: TRBJ2-6
CDR3: CASSRTTGLAGAESYEQYF; V: TRBV5-1; J: TRBJ2-7
CDR3: CASMPLEGLAGGPVDEQFF; V: TRBV19; J: TRBJ2-1
CDR3: CSARDDQETQYF; V: TRBV20-1; J: TRBJ2-5
CDR3: CASSRSTGDLNEQFF; V: TRBV7-2; J: TRBJ2-1
CDR3: CASSSGLAGISAGELFF; V: TRBV6-2/TRBV6-3; J: TRBJ2-2
CDR3: CASSPSSYNEQFF; V: TRBV7-2; J: TRBJ2-1
CDR3: CASSRQGNQPQHF; V: TRBV18; J: TRBJ1-5
CDR3: CSAVGTRSTDTQYF; V: TRBV20-1; J: TRBJ2-3
CDR3: CATSAWGLAGDEDTQYF; V: TRBV24-1; J: TRBJ2-3
CDR3: CSVLTAGLYGYTF; V: TRBV29-1; J: TRBJ1-2
CDR3: CSARGYRGGTEAFF; V: TRBV20-1; J: TRBJ1-1
CDR3: CAISEFGTGPMNTEAFF; V: TRBV10-3; J: TRBJ1-1
CDR3: CAWTGRDITGELFF; V: TRBV30; J: TRBJ2-2
CDR3: CASSLVAGGGNEQFF; V: TRBV12-3/TRBV12-4; J: TRBJ2-1
CDR3: CASSPSGLYGYTF; V: TRBV9; J: TRBJ1-2
CDR3: CASSYGVGLRDQPQHF; V: TRBV6-2/TRBV6-3; J: TRBJ1-5
CDR3: CASSLGSRFGNEQFF; V: TRBV7-2; J: TRBJ2-1
CDR3: CSVDRLAGGDTQYF; V: TRBV29-1; J: TRBJ2-3
CDR3: CASSIRSVRDEQFF; V: TRBV19; J: TRBJ2-1
CDR3: CSARDEGVRGEQYF; V: TRBV20-1; J: TRBJ2-7